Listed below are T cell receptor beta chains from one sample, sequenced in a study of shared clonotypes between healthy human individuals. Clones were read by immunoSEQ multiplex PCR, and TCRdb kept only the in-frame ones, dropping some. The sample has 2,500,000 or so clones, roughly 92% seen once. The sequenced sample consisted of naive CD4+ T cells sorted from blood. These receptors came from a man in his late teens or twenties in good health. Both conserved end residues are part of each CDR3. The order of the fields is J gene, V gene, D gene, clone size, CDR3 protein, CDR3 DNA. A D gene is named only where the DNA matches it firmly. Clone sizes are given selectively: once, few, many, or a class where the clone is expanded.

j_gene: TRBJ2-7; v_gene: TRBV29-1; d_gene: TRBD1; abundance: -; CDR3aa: CSVRQGASYEQYF; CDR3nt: TGCAGCGTGCGACAGGGGGCCTCCTACGAGCAGTACTTC
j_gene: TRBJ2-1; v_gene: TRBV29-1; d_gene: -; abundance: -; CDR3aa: CSVGGAQYNEQFF; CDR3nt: TGCAGCGTTGGCGGGGCCCAATACAATGAGCAGTTCTTC
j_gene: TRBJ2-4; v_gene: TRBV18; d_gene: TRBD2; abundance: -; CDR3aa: CASSPGEGNIQYF; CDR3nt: TGTGCCAGCTCACCAGGGGAGGGAAACATTCAGTACTTC
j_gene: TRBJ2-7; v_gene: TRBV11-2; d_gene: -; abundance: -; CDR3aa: CASSLVRQELSKAYEQYF; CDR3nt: TGTGCCAGCAGCTTAGTGCGACAGGAGTTGTCAAAGGCCTACGAGCAGTACTTC
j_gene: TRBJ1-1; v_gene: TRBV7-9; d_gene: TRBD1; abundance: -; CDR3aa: CASSIKTGEDTEAFF; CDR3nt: TGTGCCAGCAGCATTAAAACAGGGGAGGACACTGAAGCTTTCTTT
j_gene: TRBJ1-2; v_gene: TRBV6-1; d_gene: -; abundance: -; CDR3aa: CASSAPWAEGYTF; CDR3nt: TGTGCCAGCAGTGCCCCGTGGGCGGAGGGCTACACCTTC
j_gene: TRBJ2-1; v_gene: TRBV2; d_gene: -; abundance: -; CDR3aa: CASSSRGASSYNEQFF; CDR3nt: TGTGCCAGCAGTTCTCGGGGGGCGAGCTCCTACAATGAGCAGTTCTTC
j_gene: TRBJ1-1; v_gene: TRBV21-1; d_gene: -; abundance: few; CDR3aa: CASTDTANTEAFF; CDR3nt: TGTGCCAGCACCGACACGGCGAACACTGAAGCTTTCTTT
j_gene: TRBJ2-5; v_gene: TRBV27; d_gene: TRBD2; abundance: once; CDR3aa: CASSHSTRGGASRETQYF; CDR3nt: TGTGCCAGCAGTCATTCCACGCGGGGAGGGGCTAGCAGAGAGACCCAGTACTTC
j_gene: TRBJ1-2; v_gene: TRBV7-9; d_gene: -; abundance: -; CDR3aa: CASSLDTAAAGYTF; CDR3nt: TGTGCCAGCAGCCTAGATACGGCGGCAGCTGGCTACACCTTC
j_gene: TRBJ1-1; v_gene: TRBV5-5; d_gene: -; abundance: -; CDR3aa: CASSLVEGWTEAFF; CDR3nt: TGTGCCAGCAGCTTGGTAGAGGGGTGGACTGAAGCTTTCTTT
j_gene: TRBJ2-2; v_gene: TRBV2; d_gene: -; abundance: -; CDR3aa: CASSDRDTVTGELFF; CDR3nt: TGTGCCAGCAGTGACCGGGACACCGTCACCGGGGAGCTGTTTTTT
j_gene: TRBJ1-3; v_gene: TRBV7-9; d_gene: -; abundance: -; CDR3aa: CASSIRQALSGNTIYF; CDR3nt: TGTGCCAGCAGCATCAGACAGGCCCTCTCTGGAAACACCATATATTTT
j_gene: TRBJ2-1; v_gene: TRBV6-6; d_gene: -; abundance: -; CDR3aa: CASSYWYLGSYNEQFF; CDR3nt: TGTGCCAGCAGTTACTGGTACCTGGGGTCCTACAATGAGCAGTTCTTC
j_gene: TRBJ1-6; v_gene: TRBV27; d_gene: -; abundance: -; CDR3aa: CASSFSDGSPLHF; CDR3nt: TGTGCCAGCAGTTTTTCGGACGGTTCACCCCTCCACTTT